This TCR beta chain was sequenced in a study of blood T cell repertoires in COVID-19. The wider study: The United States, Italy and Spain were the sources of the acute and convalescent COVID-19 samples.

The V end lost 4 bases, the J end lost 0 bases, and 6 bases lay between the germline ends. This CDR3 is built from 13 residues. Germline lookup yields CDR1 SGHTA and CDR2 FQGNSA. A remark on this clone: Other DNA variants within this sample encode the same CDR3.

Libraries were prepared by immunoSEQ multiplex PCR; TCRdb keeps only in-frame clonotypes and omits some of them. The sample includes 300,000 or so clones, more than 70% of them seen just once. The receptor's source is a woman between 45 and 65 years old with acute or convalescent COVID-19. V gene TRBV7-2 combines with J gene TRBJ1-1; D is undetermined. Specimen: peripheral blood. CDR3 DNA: TGTGCCAGCAGCTCCACAGTGAACACTGAAGCTTTCTTT. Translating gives CASSSTVNTEAFF.